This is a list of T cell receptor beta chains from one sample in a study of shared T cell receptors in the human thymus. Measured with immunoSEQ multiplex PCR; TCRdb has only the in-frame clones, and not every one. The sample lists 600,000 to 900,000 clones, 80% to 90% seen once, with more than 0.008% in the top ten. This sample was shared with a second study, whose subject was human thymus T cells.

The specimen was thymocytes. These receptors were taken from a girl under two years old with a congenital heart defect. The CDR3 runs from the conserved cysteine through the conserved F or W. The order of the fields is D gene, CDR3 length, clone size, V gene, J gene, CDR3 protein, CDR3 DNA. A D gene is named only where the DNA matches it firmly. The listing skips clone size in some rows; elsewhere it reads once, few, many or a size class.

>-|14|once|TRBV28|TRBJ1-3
CASRSRVGGNTIYF
TGTGCCAGCAGGTCCAGGGTAGGTGGAAACACCATATATTTT
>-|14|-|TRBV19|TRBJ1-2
CASSHPTVNYGYTF
TGTGCCAGTAGTCACCCGACAGTTAACTATGGCTACACCTTC
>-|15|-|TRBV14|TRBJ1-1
CASSPGVFFVTEAFF
TGTGCCAGCAGCCCCGGGGTCTTTTTTGTTACTGAAGCTTTCTTT
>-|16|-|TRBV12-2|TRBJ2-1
CASRPRGAGGINEQFF
TGTGCAAGTCGCCCTAGGGGAGCGGGGGGCATTAATGAGCAGTTCTTC
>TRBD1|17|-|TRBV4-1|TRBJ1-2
CASSPPGLARGNYGYTF
TGCGCCAGCAGCCCCCCGGGCTTGGCCAGGGGGAACTATGGCTACACCTTC
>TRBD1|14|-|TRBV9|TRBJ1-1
CASSVGQGEPEAFF
TGTGCCAGCAGCGTTGGACAGGGGGAGCCTGAAGCTTTCTTT
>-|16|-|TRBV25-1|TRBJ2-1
CASSGSLEGGYNEQFF
TGTGCCAGCAGTGGGTCCCTAGAAGGGGGTTACAATGAGCAGTTCTTC
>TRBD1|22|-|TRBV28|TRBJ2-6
CASNKYRDRVFRWGSGANVLTF
TGTGCCAGCAATAAATACCGGGACAGGGTTTTTCGATGGGGCTCTGGGGCCAACGTCCTGACTTTC
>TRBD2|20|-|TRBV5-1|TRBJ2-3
CASSLTPRLYGGSRADTQYF
TGCGCCAGCAGCTTGACGCCAAGGTTATACGGGGGGAGCCGCGCAGATACGCAGTATTTT
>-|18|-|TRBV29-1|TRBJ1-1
CSVEDHKRAGGVNTEAFF
TGCAGCGTTGAAGATCATAAGCGGGCAGGTGGGGTGAACACTGAAGCTTTCTTT
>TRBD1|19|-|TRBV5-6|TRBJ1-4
CASSSVNWTGGYPNEKLFF
TGTGCCAGCAGCTCCGTCAACTGGACAGGGGGCTACCCTAATGAAAAACTGTTTTTT
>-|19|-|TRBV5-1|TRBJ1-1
CASSLYCGRWDNPNTEAFF
TGCGCCAGCAGCTTGTATTGTGGCCGTTGGGACAATCCCAACACTGAAGCTTTCTTT
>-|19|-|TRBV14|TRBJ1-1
CASSQEMVASPVRGTEAFF
TGTGCCAGCAGCCAAGAAATGGTTGCCAGCCCTGTAAGAGGCACTGAAGCTTTCTTT
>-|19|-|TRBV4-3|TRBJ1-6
CASSQEDMEPRGYNSPLHF
TGCGCCAGCAGCCAAGAAGATATGGAGCCCAGGGGATATAATTCACCCCTCCACTTT
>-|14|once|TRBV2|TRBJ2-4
CASGTFGAKNIQYF
-
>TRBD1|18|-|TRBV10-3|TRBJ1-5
CAISESGTGNSRNQPQHF
TGTGCCATCAGTGAGTCTGGGACAGGTAACAGTCGCAATCAGCCCCAGCATTTT
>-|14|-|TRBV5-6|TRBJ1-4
CASSSRACLEKLFF
TGTGCCAGCAGCTCCAGGGCTTGTCTTGAAAAACTGTTTTTT
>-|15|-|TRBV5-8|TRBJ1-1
CASSLDSSKNTEAFF
TGTGCCAGCAGCCTGGACAGCTCGAAGAACACTGAAGCTTTCTTT
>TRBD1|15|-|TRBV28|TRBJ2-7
CASSLLVAGGREQYF
TGTGCCAGCAGTTTATTGGTGGCAGGGGGCAGGGAGCAGTACTTC
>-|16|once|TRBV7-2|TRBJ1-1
CASSVVPDWVNTEAFF
TGTGCCAGCAGTGTAGTCCCCGACTGGGTTAACACTGAAGCTTTCTTT